One and the same sample provided the 20 T cell receptor beta chains below, sequenced in a study of blood T cell repertoires in COVID-19. The protocol was immunoSEQ multiplex PCR, while the TCRdb copy is restricted to in-frame clones and leaves out a portion. Of around 40,000 clones in the sample, around nine tenths were seen once. Sequencing was carried out using peripheral blood. The receptors originated from a man between 60 and 70 years old with COVID-19, enrolled during active disease.

In its sample, this clone was seen a few times. The rearrangement uses TRBV2 and TRBJ2-7; weak D call: TRBD2 (5 bases). Per the germline V gene, CDR1 is SNHLY and CDR2 is FYNNEI. With 7 bases removed from V and 3 bases from J, the gap between germline ends came to 10 bases. CDR3 size: 12 residues. The CDR3 region is CASKASNYEQYF. The CDR3 bases are TGTGCCAGCAAGGCTAGCAACTACGAGCAGTACTTC.

This chain joins TRBV4-2 and TRBJ1-2, with a tentative D call TRBD1 (5 bases). Per germline, CDR1 LGHNA and CDR2 YNFKEQ. CDR3 length equals 15 residues. V lost 0 bases and J lost 7, with 15 bases in between. The CDR3 coding sequence is TGTGCCAGCAGCCAAGATCCAGGGATGGAGCGTGGCTACACCTTC. Residues: CASSQDPGMERGYTF.

The V and J genes are TRBV6-6 and TRBJ2-3; D is possibly TRBD1 (6 bases). Trimming stripped 2 bases from V and 3 bases from J, with 12 bases between. The CDR3 is 15 amino acids. Germline V gives CDR1 MNHNY, CDR2 SVGAGI (reference sequence). The CDR3 region is CASSYEGEGTDTQYF. In nucleotides, the CDR3 is TGTGCCAGCAGTTACGAGGGGGAAGGGACAGATACGCAGTATTTT.

The rearrangement joins TRBV2 to TRBJ1-5; 7 bases match TRBD1. This CDR3 has 14 residues. The germline gives CDR1 SNHLY, CDR2 FYNNEI. The ends lost 7 bases at V and 3 bases at J; junction bases unmatched: 6. The CDR3 protein is CASKSQGVNQPQHF. In DNA form, the CDR3 reads TGTGCCAGCAAATCCCAGGGGGTCAATCAGCCCCAGCATTTT.

CDR3: CASSIADRAWTEAFF. The CDR3, as DNA: TGTGCCAGTAGTATTGCGGACAGGGCCTGGACTGAAGCTTTCTTT. This chain uses TRBV19 with TRBJ1-1, with 8 nucleotides matching TRBD1. V shed 3 bases and J 5 bases; nucleotides not matched to a gene: 8. This CDR3 has 15 residues. Looked up from germline, CDR1 is LNHDA and CDR2 is SQIVND (reference sequence).

The chain couples TRBV27 to TRBJ1-1; D might be TRBD1 (6 bases). Per germline, CDR1 MNHEY and CDR2 SMNVEV (reference sequence). With 5 bases removed from V and 0 bases from J, the gap between germline ends came to 16 bases. CDR3 size: 16 residues. CDR3: CASSGDKSTMNTEAFF. The CDR3 nucleotides are TGTGCCAGCAGTGGGGACAAGTCAACTATGAACACTGAAGCTTTCTTT.

The V and J genes are TRBV7-2 and TRBJ2-5; the match to TRBD1 covers 12 bases. V dropped 5 bases and J dropped 3; count of bases not matched to a gene: 16. CDR1 and CDR2 (germline): SGHTA, FQGNSA. This CDR3 has 19 residues. The CDR3 coding sequence is TGTGCCAGCAGCCCCAGGAGGGACAGGGGGCCCTGGACGGAAGAGACCCAGTACTTC. It codes for CASSPRRDRGPWTEETQYF.

This clone appeared a single time. This chain links TRBV6-1 with TRBJ1-6; 11 nucleotides align to TRBD1. CDR1 and CDR2 from the germline V gene are MNHNS and SASEGT. The CDR3 consists of 16 residues. The V and J ends lost 4 bases and 5 bases, in that order; junction bases with no gene match: 4. In DNA, the CDR3 is TGTGCCAGCAGTGGTTTGGGACAGGGGGATAATTCACCCCTCCACTTT. Protein: CASSGLGQGDNSPLHF.

This clone was picked up one time. Other nucleotide sequences from this sample produce the same CDR3. The chain recombines TRBV3-1 (or the pseudogene TRBV3-2) with TRBJ2-7; perhaps TRBD2 as D (5 bases). Germline values: CDR1 LGHDT, CDR2 YNNKEL (reference sequence). V gave up 0 bases and J gave up 3 bases, with 12 bases separating them. There are 15 residues in the CDR3. The CDR3 DNA is TGTGCCAGCAGCCAAGATCTTCAGGCGGGCTACGAGCAGTACTTC. Its translation is CASSQDLQAGYEQYF.

The table lists this clone with a count of one. The rearrangement links TRBV18 to TRBJ1-2; 7 bases are shared with TRBD1. The V gene end was trimmed by 3 bases and the J gene end by 6 bases; junction bases not matched to a gene: 13. The CDR3 totals 16 residues. Germline V gives CDR1 KGHSH, CDR2 LQKENI. CDR3 sequence reads: CASSPHQGVVTDGYTF. CDR3 DNA: TGTGCCAGCTCACCCCACCAGGGGGTTGTTACGGATGGCTACACCTTC.

This clone was detected once. The chain combines TRBV30 with TRBJ1-1, with D perhaps matching TRBD1 (5 bases). In germline, CDR1 is GTSNPN, CDR2 SVGIG (reference sequence). The V end lost 0 bases, the J end lost 7 bases, and 9 bases lay between the germline ends. The CDR3 extends over 12 amino acids. The CDR3 reads CAWSVLRGEAFF. CDR3 DNA: TGTGCCTGGAGTGTACTTAGGGGTGAAGCTTTCTTT.

V usage is TRBV3-1 (or the pseudogene TRBV3-2) and J usage is TRBJ2-7, with 8 bases that match TRBD1. V lost 4 bases and J lost 6; bases outside the gene matches: 8. The CDR3 runs to 14 residues. Per germline, CDR1 LGHDT and CDR2 YNNKEL (reference sequence). Here the CDR3 reads CASSPYSDRGEQYF. As DNA, the CDR3 is TGTGCCAGCAGCCCCTATAGCGACAGGGGCGAGCAGTACTTC.

The chain has TRBV5-5 and TRBJ1-5; tentatively, D is TRBD1 (5 bases). The V end lost 4 bases, the J end lost 5 bases, and 19 bases lay between the germline ends. CDR3 length: 16 amino acids. CDR1 and CDR2 (germline): SGHKS, YYEKEE (reference sequence). The CDR3 reads CASSPSGQGKDQPQHF. In DNA form, the CDR3 reads TGTGCCAGCAGCCCTTCTGGGCAGGGTAAGGATCAGCCCCAGCATTTT.

The rearrangement joins TRBV5-4 to TRBJ1-2; 7 bases align to TRBD1. The J segment lost 2 bases and the V segment lost 4 bases, leaving 2 bases of the junction unmatched. This CDR3 has 13 residues. Germline loops: CDR1 SGHNT, CDR2 YYREEE (reference sequence). The chain's CDR3 is CASSRDRNYGYTF. In DNA form, the CDR3 reads TGTGCCAGCAGCCGGGACAGAAACTATGGCTACACCTTC.

The genes are TRBV30 and TRBJ2-7; weak D call: TRBD2 (5 bases). The CDR3 length is 16 residues. Looked up from germline, CDR1 is GTSNPN and CDR2 is SVGIG (reference sequence). V was clipped by 2 bases and J by 0 bases, with 17 bases between them. CDR3 DNA: TGTGCCTGGAGTCCCCCATATGGGCGGGCCTCCTACGAGCAGTACTTC. Residues: CAWSPPYGRASYEQYF.

J is TRBJ2-1 and V is TRBV27; 10 bases align to TRBD1. The trim removed 5 bases at V and 9 bases at J, leaving 10 bases unmatched. Germline V gives CDR1 MNHEY, CDR2 SMNVEV (reference sequence). The CDR3 is made up of 15 amino acids. The DNA for the CDR3 is TGTGCCAGCAGTCCCCCGGGACAGGGGTATATTGAGCAGTTCTTC. It codes for CASSPPGQGYIEQFF.

The chain carries TRBV7-9 and TRBJ2-7, with D maybe TRBD1 (6 bases). Germline V gives CDR1 SEHNR, CDR2 FQNEAQ (reference sequence). V was clipped by 5 bases and J by 0 bases, with 14 bases between them. This CDR3 has 15 amino acids. The CDR3 here is CASSETGTLSYEQYF. CDR3 nucleotide sequence: TGTGCCAGCAGCGAAACAGGGACCCTCTCCTACGAGCAGTACTTC.

J is TRBJ1-5 and V is TRBV4-1; 8 bases agree with TRBD1. The length of the CDR3 is 19 residues. In germline, CDR1 is MGHRA, CDR2 YSYEKL. J gave up 6 bases and V 1 base, and 17 bases lay outside the gene matches. CDR3 bases: TGCGCCAGCAGCCAAGTTTTCTCTAACTCAGACAGGGGAGGTCAGCCCCAGCATTTT. Amino acid sequence: CASSQVFSNSDRGGQPQHF.

V is TRBV6-5 and J is TRBJ2-7; the match to TRBD1 covers 11 bases. Germline V gene data show CDR1 as MNHEY and CDR2 as SVGAGI. This CDR3 has 12 amino acids. J gave up 4 bases and V 10 bases, and 3 bases lay outside the gene matches. Here the CDR3 DNA reads TGTGCCACCGGACAGGGGGCTTACGAGCAGTACTTC. Amino acids: CATGQGAYEQYF.

CDR3 region: CASSQDQGGAKAFF. The DNA for the CDR3 is TGTGCCAGCAGCCAAGATCAAGGGGGCGCGAAAGCTTTCTTT. V and J are TRBV3-1 (or the pseudogene TRBV3-2) and TRBJ1-1; TRBD1 matches 7 bases. Germline values: CDR1 LGHDT, CDR2 YNNKEL (reference sequence). The trim removed 0 bases at V and 9 bases at J, leaving 7 bases unmatched. The length of the CDR3 is 14 residues.